The clone carrying this T cell receptor beta chain occurred once. The target antigen is unknown. At collection, donors were nominally healthy, but unrecorded immune exposures were probable. The CDR3 totals 17 residues. With 4 bases removed from V and 0 bases from J, the gap between germline ends came to 18 bases. Germline loops: CDR1 SNHLY, CDR2 FYNNEI. The sample comes from a study of cytomegalovirus exposure and HLA in healthy donors. Regarding the study as a whole: In a later analysis, CMV-associated beta chains were mostly HLA-associated, it appeared. In a later analysis, HLA-associated TCR beta chains were more clonally expanded than equally common others. Accurate predictions that matched the HLA-A and HLA-B alleles of most subjects were reportedly made from TCR beta sequences.

PCR primers comprised 60 Vbeta and 13 Jbeta primers. TCRdb keeps only in-frame clones here, not all; method: immunoSEQ multiplex PCR. The sample holds 110,000 to 150,000 clones, 70% to 85% seen once. Material for sequencing was PBMCs. The V gene is TRBV2, the J gene TRBJ1-1, with D perhaps TRBD1 (5 bases). The sequence derives from a male donor in good health and CMV-seronegative. CDR3 residues: CASSVGGFQRLNTEAFF. The CDR3 nucleotides read TGTGCCAGCAGTGTGGGGGGGTTTCAAAGATTGAACACTGAAGCTTTCTTT.